This passage covers 10 T cell receptor beta chains from one sample sequenced in a study of blood T cell repertoires in COVID-19. Sequencing was performed with immunoSEQ multiplex PCR; in TCRdb, only in-frame clones are kept and a portion is missing. The sample includes 40,000 or so clones, 80% to 90% of them seen just once. The material sequenced was peripheral blood. These receptors were obtained from a man in his fifties or sixties in a cohort sampled during active COVID-19.

V usage is TRBV5-1 and J usage is TRBJ2-2; 9 nucleotides agree with TRBD1. Germline trimming cut 2 bases from V and 6 bases from J; bases unmatched to any gene: 2. CDR3 length equals 14 residues. Germline V gives CDR1 SGHRS, CDR2 YFSETQ. The CDR3 bases are TGCGCCAGCAGCTTTGGGGACAGGGCCGGGGAGCTGTTTTTT. Translating gives CASSFGDRAGELFF.

The chain uses TRBV4-1 and TRBJ1-1; 7 positions match TRBD1. Germline CDR1 MGHRA, CDR2 YSYEKL. V was pared by 6 bases and J by 2 bases, with 6 bases of the junction left unmatched. This CDR3 comprises 14 residues. The CDR3 coding sequence is TGCGCCAGCAGGCCCGGACAGGTCAACACTGAAGCTTTCTTT. The encoded protein is CASRPGQVNTEAFF.

The gene calls are TRBV10-3 and TRBJ1-6, with D maybe TRBD1 (6 bases). Germline V lookup: CDR1 ENHRY, CDR2 SYGVKD. The CDR3 spans 12 residues. V gave up 3 bases and J gave up 9 bases, with 6 bases separating them. Here the CDR3 reads CAISDRGSPLHF. CDR3 in DNA: TGTGCCATCAGTGACAGGGGTTCACCCCTCCACTTT.

V usage is TRBV6-2 or TRBV6-3 and J usage is TRBJ2-1; TRBD2 matches at 13 bases. The germline V gene has CDR1 MNHEY and CDR2 SVGEGT. Trimming at V came to 5 bases and at J to 6 bases, leaving 4 bases not matched to a gene. The CDR3 consists of 15 residues. Here the CDR3 reads CASSPRLAGGNEQFF. The CDR3 nucleotides are TGTGCCAGCAGTCCCAGACTAGCGGGGGGCAATGAGCAGTTCTTC.

J is TRBJ2-7 and V is TRBV5-1; no reliable D call. The V and J ends lost 0 bases and 0 bases respectively, with 13 bases between them. CDR3 length equals 16 residues. Looked up from germline, CDR1 is SGHRS and CDR2 is YFSETQ. CDR3 sequence reads: CASSLGPTKSSYEQYF. The CDR3 nucleotides read TGCGCCAGCAGCTTGGGCCCCACGAAGAGCTCCTACGAGCAGTACTTC.

This clone occurred a few times. The chain is built from TRBV9 and TRBJ2-3, with 9 nucleotides matching TRBD2. V lost 0 bases, J lost 4 bases, and 6 bases stayed unmatched. CDR3 length equals 16 residues. CDR1 and CDR2 (germline): SGDLS, YYNGEE. The CDR3 DNA reads TGTGCCAGCAGCGTAGGCCCTGCGGGAGGGGCAGATACGCAGTATTTT. Translating gives CASSVGPAGGADTQYF.

This chain joins TRBV28 and TRBJ2-7; D is unclear. CDR3 size: 12 residues. Trimming left V 5 bases short and J 4 bases short, with 9 bases between. CDR1 is MDHEN, CDR2 SYDVKM, per germline. The CDR3 is CASSAYSYEQYF. In DNA form, the CDR3 reads TGTGCCAGCAGTGCCTACAGTTACGAGCAGTACTTC.

This clone turned up a few times. The chain carries TRBV9 and TRBJ1-2, with TRBD1 matching 7 bases. The germline gives CDR1 SGDLS, CDR2 YYNGEE. The CDR3 has 13 amino acids. After removal of 3 bases from V and 4 bases from J, the junction contained 3 bases not matched to a gene. In DNA form, the CDR3 reads TGTGCCAGCAGCGGAACAGGGGCCTATGGCTACACCTTC. Its protein is CASSGTGAYGYTF.

The chain uses TRBV19 and TRBJ1-5; TRBD1 agrees at 9 bases. Germline V gene sequence: CDR1 LNHDA, CDR2 SQIVND (reference sequence). The CDR3 is 15 amino acids. J lost 2 bases, V lost 4 bases, and 3 bases had no gene match. The CDR3 sequence is CASSTTGGGNQPQHF. The DNA of the CDR3 is TGTGCCAGTAGTACGACAGGGGGAGGCAATCAGCCCCAGCATTTT.

The rearrangement uses TRBV18 and TRBJ1-5; D remains ambiguous. CDR1 is KGHSH, CDR2 LQKENI, per germline. V lost 3 bases to trimming and J lost 7 bases, with 13 bases between them. The CDR3 is 14 residues long. CDR3 nucleotide sequence: TGTGCCAGCTCACCGGACGGTGGCGGGCAGCCCCAGCATTTT. This gives the protein CASSPDGGGQPQHF.